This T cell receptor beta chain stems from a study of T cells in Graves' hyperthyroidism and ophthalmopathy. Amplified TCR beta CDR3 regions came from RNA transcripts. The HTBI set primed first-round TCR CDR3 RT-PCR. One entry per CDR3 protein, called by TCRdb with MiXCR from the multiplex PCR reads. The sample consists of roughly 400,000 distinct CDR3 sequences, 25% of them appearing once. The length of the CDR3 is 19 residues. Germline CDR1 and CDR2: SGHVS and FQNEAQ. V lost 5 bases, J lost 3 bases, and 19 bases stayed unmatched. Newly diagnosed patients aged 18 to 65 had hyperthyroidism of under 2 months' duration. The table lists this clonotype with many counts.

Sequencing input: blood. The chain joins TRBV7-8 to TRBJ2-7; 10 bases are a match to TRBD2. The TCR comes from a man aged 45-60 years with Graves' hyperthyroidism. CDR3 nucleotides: TGTGCCAGCAGCCGTCAGGTCGGACTAGCGGTCAACAATATCTACGAGCAGTACTTC. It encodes CASSRQVGLAVNNIYEQYF.